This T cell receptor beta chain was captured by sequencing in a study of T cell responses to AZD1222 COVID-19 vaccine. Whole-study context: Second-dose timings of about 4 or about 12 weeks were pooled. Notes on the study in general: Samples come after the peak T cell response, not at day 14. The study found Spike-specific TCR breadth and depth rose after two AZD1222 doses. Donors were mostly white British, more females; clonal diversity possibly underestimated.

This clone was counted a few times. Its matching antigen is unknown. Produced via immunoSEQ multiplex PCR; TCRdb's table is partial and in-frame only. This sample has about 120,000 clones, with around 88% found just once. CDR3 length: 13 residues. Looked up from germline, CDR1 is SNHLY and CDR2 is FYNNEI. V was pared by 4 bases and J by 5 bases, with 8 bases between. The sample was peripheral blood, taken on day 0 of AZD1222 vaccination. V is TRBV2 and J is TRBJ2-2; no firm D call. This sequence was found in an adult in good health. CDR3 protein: CASSVGWTGELFF. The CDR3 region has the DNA TGTGCCAGCAGTGTCGGGTGGACCGGGGAGCTGTTTTTT.